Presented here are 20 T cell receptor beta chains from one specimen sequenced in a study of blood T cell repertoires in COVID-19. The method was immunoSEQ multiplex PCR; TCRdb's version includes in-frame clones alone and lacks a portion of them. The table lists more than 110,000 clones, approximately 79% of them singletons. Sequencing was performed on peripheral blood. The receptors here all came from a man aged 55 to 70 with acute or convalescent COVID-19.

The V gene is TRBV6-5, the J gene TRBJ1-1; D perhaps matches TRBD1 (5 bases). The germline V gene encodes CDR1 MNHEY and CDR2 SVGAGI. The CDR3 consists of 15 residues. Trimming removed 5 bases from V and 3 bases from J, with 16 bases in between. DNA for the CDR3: TGTGCCAGCAGTACTAGGGGAGGTGGGGACACTGAAGCTTTCTTT. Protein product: CASSTRGGGDTEAFF.

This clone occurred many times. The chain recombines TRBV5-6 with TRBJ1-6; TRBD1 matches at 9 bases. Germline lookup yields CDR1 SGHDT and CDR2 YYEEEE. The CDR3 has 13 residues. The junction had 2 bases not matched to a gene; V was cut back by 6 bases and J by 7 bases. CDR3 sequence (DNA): TGTGCCAGCAACGGACAGGGGAATTCACCCCTCCACTTT. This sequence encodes CASNGQGNSPLHF.

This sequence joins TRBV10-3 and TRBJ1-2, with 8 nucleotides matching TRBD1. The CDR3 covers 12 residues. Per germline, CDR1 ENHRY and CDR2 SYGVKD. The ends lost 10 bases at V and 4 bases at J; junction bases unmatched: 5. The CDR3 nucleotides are TGTGCCACCTCGACAGGGGTCTATGGCTACACCTTC. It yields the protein CATSTGVYGYTF.

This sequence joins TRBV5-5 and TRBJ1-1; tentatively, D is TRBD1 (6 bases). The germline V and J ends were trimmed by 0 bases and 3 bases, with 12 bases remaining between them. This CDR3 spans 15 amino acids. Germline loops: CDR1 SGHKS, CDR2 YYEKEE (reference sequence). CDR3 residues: CASSLGTGMHTEAFF. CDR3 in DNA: TGTGCCAGCAGCTTGGGTACAGGGATGCACACTGAAGCTTTCTTT.

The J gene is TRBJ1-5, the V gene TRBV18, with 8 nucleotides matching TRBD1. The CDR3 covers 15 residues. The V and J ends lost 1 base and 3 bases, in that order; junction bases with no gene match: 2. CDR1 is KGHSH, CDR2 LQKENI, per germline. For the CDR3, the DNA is TGTGCCAGCTCACCACGACAGGGGAACAATCAGCCCCAGCATTTT. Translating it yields CASSPRQGNNQPQHF.

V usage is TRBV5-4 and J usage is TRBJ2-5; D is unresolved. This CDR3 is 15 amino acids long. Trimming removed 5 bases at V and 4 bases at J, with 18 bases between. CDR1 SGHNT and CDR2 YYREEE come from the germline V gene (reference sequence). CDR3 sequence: CASSGPGAEGETQYF. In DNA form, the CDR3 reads TGTGCCAGCAGTGGTCCCGGCGCGGAAGGAGAGACCCAGTACTTC.

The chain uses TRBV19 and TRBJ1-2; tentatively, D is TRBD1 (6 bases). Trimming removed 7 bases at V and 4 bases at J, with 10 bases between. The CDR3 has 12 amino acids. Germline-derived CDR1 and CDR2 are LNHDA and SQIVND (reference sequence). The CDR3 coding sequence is TGTGCCAGTAAAGGGACATTCTATGGCTACACCTTC. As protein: CASKGTFYGYTF.

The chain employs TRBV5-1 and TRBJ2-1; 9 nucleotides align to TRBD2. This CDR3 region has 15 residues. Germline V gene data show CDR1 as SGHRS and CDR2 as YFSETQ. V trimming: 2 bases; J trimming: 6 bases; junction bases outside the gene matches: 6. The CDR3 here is CASSLQAGGLNEQFF. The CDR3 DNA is TGCGCCAGCAGCTTACAAGCGGGAGGCCTCAATGAGCAGTTCTTC.

The CDR3 spells CASSSGARGSNQPQHF. DNA of the CDR3: TGTGCCAGCAGCTCAGGGGCGCGAGGTAGCAATCAGCCCCAGCATTTT. The rearrangement links TRBV27 to TRBJ1-5; perhaps TRBD1 as D (6 bases). V was pared by 6 bases and J by 0 bases, with 15 bases between. CDR1 MNHEY and CDR2 SMNVEV come from the germline V gene (reference sequence). The CDR3 sequence is 16 residues long.

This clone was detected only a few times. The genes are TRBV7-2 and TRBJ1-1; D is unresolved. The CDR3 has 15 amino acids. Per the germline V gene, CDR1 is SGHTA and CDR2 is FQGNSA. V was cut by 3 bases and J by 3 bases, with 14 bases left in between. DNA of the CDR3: TGTGCCAGCAGCTTGAACTTTATGGCGGACACTGAAGCTTTCTTT. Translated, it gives CASSLNFMADTEAFF.

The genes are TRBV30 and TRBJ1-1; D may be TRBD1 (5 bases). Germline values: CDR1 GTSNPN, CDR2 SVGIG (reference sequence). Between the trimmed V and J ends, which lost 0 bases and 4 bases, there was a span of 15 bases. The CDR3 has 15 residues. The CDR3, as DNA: TGTGCCTGGAGTGTATGGCAGGGTGGGGCCACTGAAGCTTTCTTT. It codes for CAWSVWQGGATEAFF.

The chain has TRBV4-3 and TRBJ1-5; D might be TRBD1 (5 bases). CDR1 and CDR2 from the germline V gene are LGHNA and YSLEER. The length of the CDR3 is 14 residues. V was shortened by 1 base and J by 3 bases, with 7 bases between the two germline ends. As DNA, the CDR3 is TGCGCCAGCAGCCAAGGACAGCCCAATCAGCCCCAGCATTTT. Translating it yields CASSQGQPNQPQHF.

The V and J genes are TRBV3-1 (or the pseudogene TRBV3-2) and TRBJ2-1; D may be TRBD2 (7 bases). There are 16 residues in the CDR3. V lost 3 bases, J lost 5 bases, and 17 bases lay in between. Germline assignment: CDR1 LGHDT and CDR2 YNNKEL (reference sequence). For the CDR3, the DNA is TGTGCCAGCAGCCACCTGGGGGGGCGGGCCAACAATGAGCAGTTCTTC. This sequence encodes CASSHLGGRANNEQFF.

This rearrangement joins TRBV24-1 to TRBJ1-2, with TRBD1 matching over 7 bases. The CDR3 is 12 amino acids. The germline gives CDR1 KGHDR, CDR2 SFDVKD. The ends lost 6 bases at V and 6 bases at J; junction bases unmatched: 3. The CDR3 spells CATSIRGDGYTF. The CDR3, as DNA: TGTGCCACCAGTATCAGGGGGGATGGCTACACCTTC.

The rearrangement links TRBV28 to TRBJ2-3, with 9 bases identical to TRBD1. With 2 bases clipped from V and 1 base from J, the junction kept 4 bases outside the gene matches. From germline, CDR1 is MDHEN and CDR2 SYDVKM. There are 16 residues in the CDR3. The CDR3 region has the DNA TGTGCCAGCAGTTTACTCGGGACAGGGCGCACAGATACGCAGTATTTT. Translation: CASSLLGTGRTDTQYF.

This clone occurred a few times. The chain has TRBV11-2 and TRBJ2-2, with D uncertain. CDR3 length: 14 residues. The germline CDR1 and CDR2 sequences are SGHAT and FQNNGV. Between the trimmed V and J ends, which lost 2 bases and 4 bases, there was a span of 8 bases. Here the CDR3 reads CASSLHGITGELFF. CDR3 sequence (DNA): TGTGCCAGCAGCTTACACGGTATCACCGGGGAGCTGTTTTTT.

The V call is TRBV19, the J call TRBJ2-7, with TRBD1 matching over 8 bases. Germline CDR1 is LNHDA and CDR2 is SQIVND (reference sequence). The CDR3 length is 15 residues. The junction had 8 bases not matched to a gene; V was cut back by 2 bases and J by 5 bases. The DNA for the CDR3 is TGTGCCAGTAGTATAACGGGACAGGTGAACCACGAGCAGTACTTC. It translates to CASSITGQVNHEQYF.

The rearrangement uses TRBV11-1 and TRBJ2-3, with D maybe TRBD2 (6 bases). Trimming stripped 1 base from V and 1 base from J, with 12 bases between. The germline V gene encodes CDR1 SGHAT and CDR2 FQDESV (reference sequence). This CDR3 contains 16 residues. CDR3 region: CASSLVGASGTDTQYF. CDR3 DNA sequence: TGTGCCAGCAGCTTAGTCGGGGCTAGCGGCACAGATACGCAGTATTTT.

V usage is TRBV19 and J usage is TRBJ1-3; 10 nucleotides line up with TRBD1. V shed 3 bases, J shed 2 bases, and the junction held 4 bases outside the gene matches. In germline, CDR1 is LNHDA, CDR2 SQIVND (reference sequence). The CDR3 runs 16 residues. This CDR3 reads CASSIPGQGAGNTIYF. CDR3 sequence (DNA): TGTGCCAGTAGTATTCCAGGACAGGGGGCTGGAAACACCATATATTTT.

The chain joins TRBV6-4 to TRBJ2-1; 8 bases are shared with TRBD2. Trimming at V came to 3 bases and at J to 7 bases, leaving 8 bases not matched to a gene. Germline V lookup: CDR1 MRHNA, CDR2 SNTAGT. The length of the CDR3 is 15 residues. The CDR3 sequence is CASSETSGSGNEQFF. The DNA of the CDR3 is TGTGCCAGCAGTGAAACCAGCGGGAGTGGGAATGAGCAGTTCTTC.